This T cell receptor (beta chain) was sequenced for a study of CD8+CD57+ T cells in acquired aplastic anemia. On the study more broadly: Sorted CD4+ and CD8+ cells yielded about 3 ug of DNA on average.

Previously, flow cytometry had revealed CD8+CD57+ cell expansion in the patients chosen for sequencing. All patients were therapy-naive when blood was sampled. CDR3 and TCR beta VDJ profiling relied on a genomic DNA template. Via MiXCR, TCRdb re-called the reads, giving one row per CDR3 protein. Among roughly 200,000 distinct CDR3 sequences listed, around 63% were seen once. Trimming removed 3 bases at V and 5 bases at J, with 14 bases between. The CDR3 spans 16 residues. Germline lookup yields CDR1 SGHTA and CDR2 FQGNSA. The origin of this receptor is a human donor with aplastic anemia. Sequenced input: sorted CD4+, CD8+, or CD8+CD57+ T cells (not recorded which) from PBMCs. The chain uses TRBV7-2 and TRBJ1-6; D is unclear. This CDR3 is CASSFLPGGDNSPLHF. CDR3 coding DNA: TGTGCCAGCAGCTTCTTGCCCGGAGGCGATAATTCACCCCTCCACTTT. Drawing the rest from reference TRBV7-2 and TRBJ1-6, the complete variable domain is GAGVSQSPSNKVTEKGKDVELRCDPISGHTALYWYRQSLGQGLEFLIYFQGNSAPDKSGLPSDRFSAERTGGSVSTLTIQRTQQEDSAVYLCASSFLPGGDNSPLHFGNGTRLTVT.